A selection of T cell receptor beta chains follows, all from one sample in a study of T-cell memory formation after mild COVID-19. A single record per CDR3 protein comes from TCRdb applying MiXCR to the 5' RACE reads. Counted here are hundreds of thousands of distinct CDR3 sequences, around a fifth occurring once; the ten biggest clones make up around 20%. Material: PBMCs or a T cell subset sorted from them (not recorded which). Every receptor here comes from a man aged 18 to 29 who had mild COVID-19 (a few samples of this study predate the infection). Cell type and time point are not known. Both conserved end residues are part of each CDR3. A D gene is named only where the DNA matches it firmly. Where a row states a size, it is once, few, many or the class of an expanded clone; other rows omit it.

j_gene	d_gene	abundance	v_gene	CDR3aa	CDR3nt
TRBJ1-2	TRBD1	.	TRBV7-2	CASSSGTGFYGYTF	TGTGCCAGCAGCTCCGGGACAGGGTTCTATGGCTACACCTTC
TRBJ2-3	.	few	TRBV5-1	CASSPGSGDFSDTQYF	TGCGCCAGCAGTCCCGGATCGGGGGACTTCAGTGATACGCAGTATTTT
TRBJ2-3	.	many	TRBV7-2	CASSWFSRGRTDTQYF	TGTGCCAGCAGCTGGTTTTCGCGGGGGCGCACAGATACGCAGTATTTT
TRBJ1-5	.	.	TRBV6-6	CASSYGGGGQPQHF	TGTGCCAGCAGTTACGGGGGAGGCGGACAGCCCCAGCATTTT
TRBJ1-5	.	few	TRBV10-3	CAISKGSDDGQPQHF	TGTGCCATCAGTAAGGGATCAGACGATGGTCAGCCCCAGCATTTT
TRBJ1-1	.	.	TRBV7-8	CASSLARLQGGAFF	TGTGCCAGCAGCTTAGCAAGGCTCCAAGGAGGGGCTTTCTTT
TRBJ2-7	TRBD2	few	TRBV7-9	CASGVAGAEAYEQYF	TGTGCCAGCGGGGTAGCGGGGGCAGAGGCCTACGAGCAGTACTTC
TRBJ1-2	.	few	TRBV7-2	CASSSGGDGYTF	TGTGCCAGCAGCTCCGGAGGTGATGGCTACACCTTC
TRBJ2-4	TRBD2	few	TRBV10-2	CASSELGLAGNIQYF	TGCGCCAGCAGTGAGTTGGGACTAGCGGGTAACATTCAGTACTTC
TRBJ2-3	.	few	TRBV9	CASSVDQGTDTQYF	TGTGCCAGCAGCGTGGACCAGGGCACAGATACGCAGTATTTT
TRBJ1-2	TRBD1	.	TRBV4-3	CASSRTPTGNYGYTF	TGCGCCAGCAGCCGAACCCCGACAGGGAACTATGGCTACACCTTC
TRBJ1-1	.	.	TRBV12-3/TRBV12-4	CASRGGGSMNTEAFF	TGTGCCAGCCGGGGGGGGGGGAGCATGAACACTGAAGCTTTCTTT
TRBJ1-6	.	few	TRBV9	CASSNQVQNSPLHF	TGTGCCAGCAGTAACCAGGTCCAGAATTCACCCCTCCACTTT
TRBJ2-3	TRBD2	.	TRBV5-4	CASLRRGGTDTQYF	TGTGCCAGCTTGCGCCGGGGGGGCACAGATACGCAGTATTTT
TRBJ2-2	TRBD1	.	TRBV6-2/TRBV6-3	CASRSPVSLGGQVMNTGELFF	TGTGCCAGCAGATCGCCTGTTTCTTTGGGGGGACAGGTCATGAACACCGGGGAGCTGTTTTTT
TRBJ2-1	TRBD1	few	TRBV20-1	CSATGTGPNEQFF	TGCAGTGCCACCGGGACAGGGCCCAATGAGCAGTTCTTC
TRBJ1-2	TRBD1	.	TRBV3-1	CASSPQTGDNYGYTF	TGTGCCAGCAGCCCTCAGACAGGGGACAACTATGGCTACACCTTC
TRBJ2-2	.	few	TRBV4-3	CASSQGPGRAGELFF	TGCGCCAGCAGCCAAGGGCCAGGGAGAGCCGGGGAGCTGTTTTTT
TRBJ2-5	TRBD1	.	TRBV20-1	CSARGDRGSGETQYF	TGCAGTGCTAGGGGTGACAGGGGATCAGGGGAGACCCAGTACTTC
TRBJ2-1	TRBD2	.	TRBV25-1	CASSISGAGANYNEQFF	TGTGCCAGCAGTATTAGCGGAGCGGGGGCCAATTACAATGAGCAGTTCTTC
TRBJ1-6	.	few	TRBV27	CASSFRAVYNSPLHF	TGTGCCAGCAGTTTTAGGGCAGTATATAATTCACCCCTCCACTTT
TRBJ1-5	.	.	TRBV29-1	CSGLYNQPQHF	TGCAGCGGACTCTACAATCAGCCCCAGCATTTT
TRBJ1-5	.	.	TRBV19	CASSPSRSTQPQHF	TGTGCCAGTTCGCCTTCGCGGAGTACTCAGCCCCAGCATTTT
TRBJ2-2	TRBD2	few	TRBV20-1	CSASGGANTGELFF	TGCAGTGCTAGCGGGGGGGCGAACACCGGGGAGCTGTTTTTT
TRBJ1-2	TRBD1	few	TRBV12-3/TRBV12-4	CASSPTGGRGYTF	TGTGCCAGCAGCCCGACAGGGGGCCGAGGCTACACCTTC
TRBJ2-3	.	few	TRBV4-1	CASSPFPVGASGDTQYF	TGCGCCAGCAGCCCCTTCCCCGTGGGGGCCAGTGGAGATACGCAGTATTTT
TRBJ1-2	TRBD1	.	TRBV6-5	CASRRRGGGNYGYTF	TGTGCCAGCAGAAGGCGAGGGGGCGGTAACTATGGCTACACCTTC
TRBJ1-2	.	.	TRBV5-6	CASSVGPGNTF	.
TRBJ2-7	.	.	TRBV25-1	CASSYPGPYEQYF	TGTGCCAGCAGTTATCCAGGGCCCTACGAGCAGTACTTC
TRBJ1-3	.	few	TRBV7-2	CATTAGRTQGGNTIYF	TGTGCCACCACTGCCGGTAGGACCCAGGGAGGAAACACCATATATTTT
TRBJ2-2	.	.	TRBV4-3	CASSQPQGSGELFF	TGCGCCAGCAGCCAACCCCAAGGATCCGGGGAGCTGTTTTTT
TRBJ1-1	.	.	TRBV7-8	CASSLWSDAPRTEAFF	TGTGCCAGCAGCTTATGGTCCGATGCCCCTAGGACTGAAGCTTTCTTT
TRBJ1-4	.	.	TRBV7-9	CASSGRQSDEKLFF	TGTGCCAGCAGCGGAAGGCAGAGCGATGAAAAACTGTTTTTT
TRBJ2-4	.	.	TRBV20-1	CSARGGPDHLAKNIQYF	TGCAGTGCTAGAGGGGGACCGGACCACTTGGCCAAAAACATTCAGTACTTC
TRBJ2-3	TRBD2	.	TRBV4-2	CASSLKGGTSGGTDTQYF	TGTGCCAGCAGCCTCAAGGGGGGGACTAGCGGGGGCACAGATACGCAGTATTTT
TRBJ2-1	TRBD2	.	TRBV7-2	CASSLESGTTPYNEQFF	TGTGCCAGCAGCTTAGAATCCGGGACTACCCCCTACAATGAGCAGTTCTTC
TRBJ2-1	.	.	TRBV20-1	CSARAPRTGASIYNEQFF	TGCAGTGCTAGAGCTCCCCGAACCGGGGCCAGTATCTACAATGAGCAGTTCTTC
TRBJ1-2	.	once	TRBV18	CASSPPRQGVEVYGYTF	TGTGCCAGCTCACCACCCCGGCAGGGTGTGGAGGTCTATGGCTACACCTTC